These 24 T cell receptor beta chains originate from one sample sequenced in a study of siplizumab effects on memory and regulatory T cells. Sequenced by immunoSEQ multiplex PCR; TCRdb stores in-frame clones only, minus some. Of approximately 100,000 clones listed, over 90% were seen once; the top ten hold about 12%. Sequences were obtained from non-Treg CD4+ T cells sorted from blood. The receptors shown here come from a human donor in good health.

This rearrangement joins TRBV19 to TRBJ2-3; TRBD1 might be the D (6 bases). The CDR3 consists of 17 residues. V was clipped by 5 bases and J by 1 base, with 19 bases between them. CDR1 and CDR2 (germline): LNHDA, SQIVND (reference sequence). The CDR3 protein is CASSLYRDTQGTDTQYF. The CDR3 nucleotides are TGTGCCAGTAGTCTATACCGGGACACACAAGGCACAGATACGCAGTATTTT.

The chain uses TRBV28 and TRBJ2-1; TRBD2 aligns across 11 bases. Germline trimming cut 5 bases from V and 2 bases from J; bases unmatched to any gene: 5. This CDR3 spans 16 amino acids. Germline-derived CDR1 and CDR2 are MDHEN and SYDVKM. The CDR3 protein is CASSPPGLAAYNEQFF. As DNA, the CDR3 is TGTGCCAGCAGTCCTCCGGGACTAGCGGCCTACAATGAGCAGTTCTTC.

This rearrangement joins TRBV7-2 to TRBJ1-2, with a weak D call TRBD1 (6 bases). Trimming left V 2 bases short and J 8 bases short, with 12 bases between. Germline V CDR1 and CDR2: SGHTA, FQGNSA. The CDR3 covers 13 residues. The CDR3 coding sequence is TGTGCCAGCAGCTTAACATGGACAGCCGGCTACACCTTC. The encoded protein is CASSLTWTAGYTF. The full variable domain, completed using reference TRBV7-2 and TRBJ1-2, is GAGVSQSPSNKVTEKGKDVELRCDPISGHTALYWYRQSLGQGLEFLIYFQGNSAPDKSGLPSDRFSAERTGGSVSTLTIQRTQQEDSAVYLCASSLTWTAGYTFGSGTRLTVV.

The genes are TRBV7-9 and TRBJ1-2; 9 bases line up with TRBD1. V shed 6 bases, J shed 8 bases, and the junction held 10 bases outside the gene matches. The CDR3 has 14 amino acids. CDR1 and CDR2 (germline): SEHNR, FQNEAQ (reference sequence). The CDR3 protein is CASREGQGRYGYTF. The CDR3 DNA reads TGTGCCAGCAGGGAGGGACAGGGACGTTACGGCTACACCTTC.

V usage is TRBV18 and J usage is TRBJ1-3; TRBD1 matches at 8 bases. Germline V gene data show CDR1 as KGHSH and CDR2 as LQKENI. V shed 3 bases and J 3 bases; nucleotides not matched to a gene: 4. This CDR3 region has 15 residues. This CDR3 reads CASSPGTGGGNTIYF. Written as DNA, the CDR3 is TGTGCCAGCTCACCCGGGACAGGAGGTGGAAACACCATATATTTT.

The gene calls are TRBV6-6 and TRBJ2-7, with 12 positions matching TRBD2. Trimming removed 8 bases from V and 1 base from J; junction bases left unmatched: 9. The CDR3 is 16 amino acids. From germline, CDR1 is MNHNY and CDR2 SVGAGI (reference sequence). The chain's CDR3 is CASGLAGGPGSYEQYF. CDR3 in DNA: TGTGCCAGCGGGCTAGCGGGAGGGCCCGGGTCCTACGAGCAGTACTTC.

The rearrangement links TRBV7-6 to TRBJ2-7; 7 bases are shared with TRBD2. Trimming removed 8 bases from V and 2 bases from J; junction bases left unmatched: 3. Per the germline V gene, CDR1 is SGHVS and CDR2 is FNYEAQ. The CDR3 runs to 12 residues. The CDR3: CASASGAYEQYF. In nucleotides, the CDR3 is TGTGCCAGCGCTAGCGGAGCCTACGAGCAGTACTTC.

This clone was recorded only once. The chain employs TRBV28 and TRBJ1-4; D uncertain. From germline, CDR1 is MDHEN and CDR2 SYDVKM. With 6 bases removed from V and 0 bases from J, the gap between germline ends came to 14 bases. The length of the CDR3 is 16 residues. This CDR3 is CASRNQKGATNEKLFF. The DNA of the CDR3 is TGTGCCAGCAGAAACCAGAAGGGAGCAACTAATGAAAAACTGTTTTTT. Looking up the rest from reference TRBV28 and TRBJ1-4 gives the full variable domain: DVKVTQSSRYLVKRTGEKVFLECVQDMDHENMFWYRQDPGLGLRLIYFSYDVKMKEKGDIPEGYSVSREKKERFSLILESASTNQTSMYLCASRNQKGATNEKLFFGSGTQLSVL.

This clone has a single count. The chain combines TRBV7-2 with TRBJ2-1; D is undetermined. The CDR3 is 12 residues long. V was clipped by 5 bases and J by 4 bases, with 6 bases between them. Germline values: CDR1 SGHTA, CDR2 FQGNSA. The CDR3 DNA reads TGTGCCAGCAGCCTCGGGTACAATGAGCAGTTCTTC. Translated, it gives CASSLGYNEQFF.

This sequence joins TRBV21-1 and TRBJ2-7. TRBV21-1 is an annotated pseudogene. The CDR3 extends over 16 amino acids. The CDR3 here is CASSKVNGTAHYEQYF. The CDR3 DNA reads as TGTGCCAGCAGCAAAGTTAATGGGACGGCACACTACGAGCAGTACTTC.

J is TRBJ2-5 and V is TRBV7-9; 7 bases fit TRBD2. Germline V gene sequence: CDR1 SEHNR, CDR2 FQNEAQ (reference sequence). CDR3 length: 12 residues. V was clipped by 7 bases and J by 5 bases; unmatched bases: 4. The CDR3 nucleotides read TGTGCCAGCATGGGGGGGACGGAGACCCAGTACTTC. Encoded protein: CASMGGTETQYF.

The gene calls are TRBV9 and TRBJ1-1; D not certain. CDR3 length equals 14 residues. In germline, CDR1 is SGDLS, CDR2 YYNGEE. V lost 3 bases and J 1 base, leaving 10 bases between the germline ends. The CDR3 protein is CASSARGPNTEAFF. DNA of the CDR3: TGTGCCAGCAGCGCAAGAGGGCCGAACACTGAAGCTTTCTTT.

The V call is TRBV5-4, the J call TRBJ1-3; no reliable D call. V lost 0 bases and J lost 4, with 11 bases in between. CDR3 size: 15 residues. Germline V CDR1 and CDR2: SGHNT, YYREEE (reference sequence). The CDR3: CASSLDLGPGNTIYF. CDR3 nucleotide sequence: TGTGCCAGCAGCTTGGATTTGGGTCCCGGAAACACCATATATTTT.

This clone appeared a single time. The chain links TRBV5-1 to TRBJ2-7; D gene uncertain. V dropped 0 bases and J dropped 7 bases, with 8 bases sitting between them. The CDR3 extends over 12 amino acids. Germline-derived CDR1 and CDR2 are SGHRS and YFSETQ. CDR3 protein: CASSLGTQEQYF. The CDR3, as DNA: TGCGCCAGCAGCTTGGGGACCCAGGAGCAGTACTTC.

This clone was detected only once. V is TRBV27 and J is TRBJ2-5; D unresolved. Per the germline V gene, CDR1 is MNHEY and CDR2 is SMNVEV (reference sequence). This CDR3 has 13 residues. The V gene lost 1 base and the J gene lost 3 bases, with 6 bases spanning the gap. The CDR3 coding sequence is TGTGCCAGCAGTTTATTGGCGGAAGAGACCCAGTACTTC. Translation gives CASSLLAEETQYF.

The chain couples TRBV19 to TRBJ2-3; 7 bases are shared with TRBD2. Trimming removed 6 bases from V and 0 bases from J; junction bases left unmatched: 3. The CDR3 sequence is 14 residues long. Germline V gives CDR1 LNHDA, CDR2 SQIVND (reference sequence). The CDR3 here is CASRPSGSTDTQYF. The CDR3 nucleotides read TGTGCCAGTAGACCTAGCGGCAGCACAGATACGCAGTATTTT.

The rearrangement links TRBV28 to TRBJ2-3; no firm D call. The CDR3 has 14 amino acids. Germline CDR1 reads MDHEN; CDR2 reads SYDVKM. Deletions cut 1 base from V and 11 bases from J, with 16 bases between. CDR3 bases: TGTGCCAGCAGTTTATTGGTACAGCCAGTCGTGCAGTATTTT. This encodes CASSLLVQPVVQYF.

The rearrangement uses TRBV5-4 and TRBJ2-2; no clear D gene. Trimming took off 0 bases at V and 3 bases at J, with 12 bases between the two ends. Germline CDR1 and CDR2: SGHNT and YYREEE (reference sequence). CDR3 size: 16 residues. The CDR3, as DNA: TGTGCCAGCAGCTTGGGTGCCTCTCGAGACACCGGGGAGCTGTTTTTT. This codes for CASSLGASRDTGELFF. Full variable domain (remainder filled in from reference TRBV5-4 and TRBJ2-2): ETGVTQSPTHLIKTRGQQVTLRCSSQSGHNTVSWYQQALGQGPQFIFQYYREEENGRGNFPPRFSGLQFPNYSSELNVNALELDDSALYLCASSLGASRDTGELFFGEGSRLTVL.

The J gene is TRBJ1-1, the V gene TRBV29-1; no clear D. This CDR3 spans 14 amino acids. Germline loops: CDR1 SQVTM, CDR2 ANQGSEA. Trimming removed 5 bases from V and 0 bases from J, with 13 bases in between. The CDR3 DNA is TGCAGCGTTCTGGGAGAGAACATGAACACTGAAGCTTTCTTT. Encoded protein: CSVLGENMNTEAFF.

The CDR3 here is CASSGGPGTEAFF. Written as DNA, the CDR3 is TGTGCCAGCAGTGGGGGACCGGGGACTGAAGCTTTCTTT. This rearrangement joins TRBV6-4 to TRBJ1-1; possibly TRBD1 for D (5 bases). V was clipped by 4 bases and J by 5 bases, with 11 bases between them. The CDR3 is made up of 13 amino acids. CDR1 and CDR2 (germline): MRHNA, SNTAGT.

The rearrangement joins TRBV4-1 to TRBJ1-2; D is ambiguous. Trimming left V 6 bases short and J 0 bases short, with 11 bases between. CDR3 length: 14 amino acids. From germline, CDR1 is MGHRA and CDR2 YSYEKL. This CDR3 is CASSPSAPNYGYTF. The CDR3 DNA is TGCGCCAGCAGTCCCTCGGCGCCTAACTATGGCTACACCTTC.

V usage is TRBV10-1 and J usage is TRBJ2-1; 7 nucleotides match TRBD2. Germline V gene sequence: CDR1 WNHNN, CDR2 SYGVQD (reference sequence). V trimming: 5 bases; J trimming: 5 bases; junction bases outside the gene matches: 3. This CDR3 has 13 residues. CDR3: CASSRAGDNEQFF. The CDR3, as DNA: TGCGCCAGCAGTAGGGCGGGAGACAATGAGCAGTTCTTC.

The CDR3 DNA reads as TGTGCCAGCAGCCAACAGGGGCGTGGTGAGCAGTTCTTC. It encodes CASSQQGRGEQFF. The V call is TRBV7-2, the J call TRBJ2-1, with TRBD1 matching over 7 bases. J was trimmed by 9 bases and V by 5 bases; bases with no gene match: 7. The CDR3 loop spans 13 amino acids. Germline CDR1 is SGHTA and CDR2 is FQGNSA.

The chain combines TRBV27 with TRBJ1-5; no clear D. The CDR3 is made up of 18 amino acids. Germline CDR1 MNHEY, CDR2 SMNVEV (reference sequence). Trimming took off 6 bases at V and 0 bases at J, with 21 bases between the two ends. For the CDR3, the DNA is TGTGCCAGCAGGAGAACCGACGGGTCAACGATTAGCAATCAGCCCCAGCATTTT. As protein: CASRRTDGSTISNQPQHF.